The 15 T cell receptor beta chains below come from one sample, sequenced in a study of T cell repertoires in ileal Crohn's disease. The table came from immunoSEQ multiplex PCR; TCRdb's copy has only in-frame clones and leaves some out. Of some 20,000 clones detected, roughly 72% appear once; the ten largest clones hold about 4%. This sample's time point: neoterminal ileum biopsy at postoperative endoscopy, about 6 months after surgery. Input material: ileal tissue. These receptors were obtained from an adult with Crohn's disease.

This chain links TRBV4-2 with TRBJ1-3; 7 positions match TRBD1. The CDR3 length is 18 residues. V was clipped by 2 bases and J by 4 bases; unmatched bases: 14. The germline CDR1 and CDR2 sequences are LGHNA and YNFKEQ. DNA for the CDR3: TGTGCCAGCAGCCAAAGGGACCTGAGGACAGGATCAGGAAACACCATATATTTT. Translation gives CASSQRDLRTGSGNTIYF.

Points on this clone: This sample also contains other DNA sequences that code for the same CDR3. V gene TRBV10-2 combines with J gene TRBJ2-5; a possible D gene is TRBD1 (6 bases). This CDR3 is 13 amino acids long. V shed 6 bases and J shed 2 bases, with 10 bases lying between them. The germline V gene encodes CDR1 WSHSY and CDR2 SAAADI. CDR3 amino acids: CASSGQIQETQYF. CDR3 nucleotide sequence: TGCGCCAGCAGCGGACAGATACAAGAGACCCAGTACTTC.

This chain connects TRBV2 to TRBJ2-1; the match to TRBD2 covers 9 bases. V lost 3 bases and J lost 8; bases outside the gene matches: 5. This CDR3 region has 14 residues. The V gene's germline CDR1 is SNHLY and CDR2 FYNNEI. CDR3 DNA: TGTGCCAGCAGTGAGGCTAGCGGGAACGATGAGCAGTTCTTC. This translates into CASSEASGNDEQFF.

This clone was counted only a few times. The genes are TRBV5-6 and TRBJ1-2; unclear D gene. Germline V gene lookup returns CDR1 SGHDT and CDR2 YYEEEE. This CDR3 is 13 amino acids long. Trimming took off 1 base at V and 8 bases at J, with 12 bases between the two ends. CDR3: CASSLNLRRGYTF. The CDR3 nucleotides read TGTGCCAGCAGCTTGAACCTCCGGAGGGGCTACACCTTC. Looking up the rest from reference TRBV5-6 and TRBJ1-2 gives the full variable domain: DAGVTQSPTHLIKTRGQQVTLRCSPKSGHDTVSWYQQALGQGPQFIFQYYEEEERQRGNFPDRFSGHQFPNYSSELNVNALLLGDSALYLCASSLNLRRGYTFGSGTRLTVV.

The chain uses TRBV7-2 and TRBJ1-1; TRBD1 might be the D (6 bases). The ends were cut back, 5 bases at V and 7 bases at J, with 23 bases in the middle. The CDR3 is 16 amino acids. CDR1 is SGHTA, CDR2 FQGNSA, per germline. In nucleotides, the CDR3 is TGTGCCAGCAGCCCACCGGGGGGGCTCGGCATGATTGAAGCTTTCTTT. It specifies CASSPPGGLGMIEAFF.

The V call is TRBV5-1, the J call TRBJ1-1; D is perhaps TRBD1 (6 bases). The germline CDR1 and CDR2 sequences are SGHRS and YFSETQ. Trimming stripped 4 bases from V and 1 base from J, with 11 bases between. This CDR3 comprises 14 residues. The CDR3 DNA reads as TGCGCCAGCAGCGTAGCGGGACAGAACACTGAAGCTTTCTTT. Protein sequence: CASSVAGQNTEAFF.

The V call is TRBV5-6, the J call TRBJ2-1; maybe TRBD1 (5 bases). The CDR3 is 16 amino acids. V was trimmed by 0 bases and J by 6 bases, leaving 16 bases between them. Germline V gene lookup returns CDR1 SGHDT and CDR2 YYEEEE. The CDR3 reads CASSLVRDWGGNEQFF. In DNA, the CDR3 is TGTGCCAGCAGCTTGGTTCGAGACTGGGGCGGCAATGAGCAGTTCTTC.

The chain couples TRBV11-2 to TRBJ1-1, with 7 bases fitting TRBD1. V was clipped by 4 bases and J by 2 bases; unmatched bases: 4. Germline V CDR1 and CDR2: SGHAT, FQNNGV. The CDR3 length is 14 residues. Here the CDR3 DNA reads TGTGCCAGCAGCTCGTGGACAGGCAACACTGAAGCTTTCTTT. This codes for CASSSWTGNTEAFF.

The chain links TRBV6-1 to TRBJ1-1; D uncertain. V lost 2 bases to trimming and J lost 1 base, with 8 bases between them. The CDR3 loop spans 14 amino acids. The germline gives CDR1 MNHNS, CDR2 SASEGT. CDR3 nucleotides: TGTGCCAGCAGTGAATTGGCCGCGAACACTGAAGCTTTCTTT. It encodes CASSELAANTEAFF.

The CDR3 loop reads CASSPGTGDGYTF. In DNA form, the CDR3 reads TGTGCCAGCAGTCCGGGGACAGGGGATGGCTACACCTTC. The V and J genes are TRBV6-6 and TRBJ1-2; 10 nucleotides line up with TRBD1. With V trimmed by 5 bases and J by 6 bases, 3 bases remained unmatched. Germline lookup yields CDR1 MNHNY and CDR2 SVGAGI (reference sequence). This CDR3 region has 13 residues.

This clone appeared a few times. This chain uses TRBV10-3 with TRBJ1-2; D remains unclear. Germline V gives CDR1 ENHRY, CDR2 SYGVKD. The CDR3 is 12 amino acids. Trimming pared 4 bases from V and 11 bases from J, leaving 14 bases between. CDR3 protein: CAISVGGTVYTF. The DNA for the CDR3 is TGTGCCATCAGTGTCGGAGGTACGGTGTACACCTTC.

CDR3 residues: CASSPIAGGSSYNEQFF. The CDR3 coding sequence is TGTGCCAGCAGCCCTATAGCGGGGGGGAGCTCCTACAATGAGCAGTTCTTC. The gene calls are TRBV9 and TRBJ2-1; TRBD2 matches at 11 bases. Trimming at V came to 4 bases and at J to 0 bases, leaving 6 bases not matched to a gene. Germline V lookup: CDR1 SGDLS, CDR2 YYNGEE. This CDR3 has 17 amino acids.

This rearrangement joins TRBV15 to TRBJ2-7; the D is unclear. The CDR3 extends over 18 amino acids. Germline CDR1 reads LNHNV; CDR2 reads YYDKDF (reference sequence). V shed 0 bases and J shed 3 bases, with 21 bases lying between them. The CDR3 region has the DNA TGTGCCACCAGCAGAGATAGTGCGGAACTATTTAAGAACTACGAGCAGTACTTC. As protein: CATSRDSAELFKNYEQYF.

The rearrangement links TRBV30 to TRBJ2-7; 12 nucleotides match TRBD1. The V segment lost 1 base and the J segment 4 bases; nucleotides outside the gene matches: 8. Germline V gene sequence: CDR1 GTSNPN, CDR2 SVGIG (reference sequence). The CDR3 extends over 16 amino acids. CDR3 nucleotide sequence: TGTGCCTGGAGTGGGACCGGGGACAGGGGGCATTACGAGCAGTACTTC. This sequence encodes CAWSGTGDRGHYEQYF.

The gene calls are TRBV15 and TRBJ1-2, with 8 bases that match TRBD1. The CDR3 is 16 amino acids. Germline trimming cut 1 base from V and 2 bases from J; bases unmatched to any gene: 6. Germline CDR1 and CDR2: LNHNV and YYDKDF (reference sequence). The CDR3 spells CATSRAGQEGNYGYTF. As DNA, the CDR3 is TGTGCCACCAGCAGAGCGGGACAGGAGGGGAACTATGGCTACACCTTC.